This T cell receptor beta chain was recorded in a study of patients and donors after allogeneic stem cell transplantation. The CDR3 sequence is 16 residues long. The V gene's germline CDR1 is MDHEN and CDR2 SYDVKM. V lost 2 bases to trimming and J lost 4 bases, with 16 bases between them. TCRdb ran MiXCR on the RT-PCR reads and lists one entry per CDR3 protein. The sample has about 960,000 distinct CDR3 sequences, roughly 18% seen once. This clonotype has only a few counts. The sequence was obtained from a human donor who was either an allogeneic HSCT recipient or a stem cell or donor lymphocyte infusion donor (not recorded which). It is not recorded whose cells these are; they may come from a transplant donor. Sample: blood, either unsorted or a sorted T cell fraction (not recorded which). This rearrangement joins TRBV28 to TRBJ2-3, with a tentative D call TRBD1 (6 bases). CDR3 in amino acids: CASSLVGQGYADTQYF. CDR3 bases: TGTGCCAGCAGTTTAGTGGGGCAGGGGTACGCAGATACGCAGTATTTT.